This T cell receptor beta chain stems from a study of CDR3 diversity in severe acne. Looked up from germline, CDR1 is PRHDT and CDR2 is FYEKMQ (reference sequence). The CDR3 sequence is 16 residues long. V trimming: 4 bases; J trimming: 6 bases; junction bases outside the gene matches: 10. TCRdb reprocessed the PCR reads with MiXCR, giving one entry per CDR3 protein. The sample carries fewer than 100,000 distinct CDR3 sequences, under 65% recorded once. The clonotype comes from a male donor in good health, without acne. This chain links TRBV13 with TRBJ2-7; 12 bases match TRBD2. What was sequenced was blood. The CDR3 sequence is CASSSRTSGAGAEQYF. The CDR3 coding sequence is TGTGCCAGCAGCTCCCGGACTAGCGGGGCTGGGGCCGAGCAGTACTTC.